The source of this T cell receptor beta chain is a study of OX40 agonist ivuxolimab in advanced cancers. Study background: Those enrolled were 82.7% male, with a mean age of roughly 60 years and ages from about 20 to 90.

The sampling schedule covered blood at baseline, cycle 4 day 1, and cycle 7 day 1. The data were produced by immunoSEQ multiplex PCR, yet TCRdb's version contains in-frame clones alone and is incomplete. The data hold 70,000 or so clones, with approximately 86% observed a single time. Turning to this clone: Its specificity is unknown.

V lost 0 bases to trimming and J lost 3 bases; unmatched junction nucleotides: 6. Germline V gene data show CDR1 as LNHDA and CDR2 as SQIVND (reference sequence). The CDR3 runs to 16 residues. Overall study results and limits: Also showing low normalized T-cell clonal expansion were some of the nonresponders. Among expanded peripheral T cells, antigen specificity went undetermined.

The clonotype originates from an adult with an advanced solid tumor such as melanoma, head and neck, liver or kidney cancer. Specimen: CD4+ or CD8+ T cells sorted from blood, collected in a trial of the OX40 agonist ivuxolimab. The chain couples TRBV19 to TRBJ2-7; 9 nucleotides agree with TRBD1. CDR3 bases: TGTGCCAGTAGTATAGAGGGGACAGGGTCAAACTACGAGCAGTACTTC. It is translated as CASSIEGTGSNYEQYF.